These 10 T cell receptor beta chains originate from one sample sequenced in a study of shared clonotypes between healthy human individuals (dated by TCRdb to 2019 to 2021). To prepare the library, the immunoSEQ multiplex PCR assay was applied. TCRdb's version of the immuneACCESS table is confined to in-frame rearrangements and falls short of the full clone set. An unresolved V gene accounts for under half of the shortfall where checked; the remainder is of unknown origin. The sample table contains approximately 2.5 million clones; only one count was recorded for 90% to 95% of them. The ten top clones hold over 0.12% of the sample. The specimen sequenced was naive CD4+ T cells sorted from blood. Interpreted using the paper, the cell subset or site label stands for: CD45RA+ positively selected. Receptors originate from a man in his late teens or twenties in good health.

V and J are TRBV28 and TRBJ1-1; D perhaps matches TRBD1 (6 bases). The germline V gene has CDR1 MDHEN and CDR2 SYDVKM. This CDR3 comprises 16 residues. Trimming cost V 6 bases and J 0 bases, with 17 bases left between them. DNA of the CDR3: TGTGCCAGCAGCCAAAGGGGGGGACCCATGAACACTGAAGCTTTCTTT. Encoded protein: CASSQRGGPMNTEAFF.

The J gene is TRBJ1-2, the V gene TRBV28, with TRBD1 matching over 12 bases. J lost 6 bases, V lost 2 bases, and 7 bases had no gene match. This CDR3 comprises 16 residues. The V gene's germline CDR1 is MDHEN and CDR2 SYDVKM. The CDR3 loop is CASSLAAGQGANGYTF. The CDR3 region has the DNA TGTGCCAGCAGTTTAGCGGCGGGACAGGGGGCAAATGGCTACACCTTC.

The DNA for the CDR3 is TGTGCCAGCAGCGTCGGGGACCTCCCTACGAGGCAGTACTTC. It codes for CASSVGDLPTRQYF. The chain combines TRBV9 with TRBJ2-7; D tentatively reads TRBD1 or TRBD2 (5 bases each). V gave up 2 bases and J gave up 9 bases, with 18 bases separating them. CDR3 length: 14 amino acids. Germline V lookup: CDR1 SGDLS, CDR2 YYNGEE. The variable domain in full, completed from reference TRBV9 and TRBJ2-7, reads DSGVTQTPKHLITATGQRVTLRCSPRSGDLSVYWYQQSLDQGLQFLIQYYNGEERAKGNILERFSAQQFPDLHSELNLSSLELGDSALYFCASSVGDLPTRQYFGPGTRLTVT.

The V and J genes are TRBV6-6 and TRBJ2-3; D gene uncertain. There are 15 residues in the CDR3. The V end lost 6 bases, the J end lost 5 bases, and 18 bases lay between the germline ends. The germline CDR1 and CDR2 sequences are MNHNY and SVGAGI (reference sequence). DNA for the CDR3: TGTGCCAGCAGCTCTCAACGACATTTTCTAGATACGCAGTATTTT. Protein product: CASSSQRHFLDTQYF.

The CDR3 region has the DNA TGTGCCAGCAGTTTCAGGAATGAGCAGTTCTTC. Protein: CASSFRNEQFF. The chain carries TRBV6-6 and TRBJ2-1; D unclear. The V end lost 4 bases, the J end lost 7 bases, and 5 bases lay between the germline ends. CDR1 MNHNY and CDR2 SVGAGI come from the germline V gene (reference sequence). This CDR3 has 11 residues.

In DNA form, the CDR3 reads TGTGCCAGCAGCCTCACGGGACTGCAAGAGACCCAGTACTTC. Encoded protein: CASSLTGLQETQYF. V usage is TRBV13 and J usage is TRBJ2-5; D is perhaps TRBD2 (6 bases). The CDR3 totals 14 residues. The V gene's germline CDR1 is PRHDT and CDR2 FYEKMQ (reference sequence). Trimming shortened V by 5 bases and J by 2 bases, and 12 bases separated the two germline ends. Filled out from reference TRBV13 and TRBJ2-5, the complete variable domain reads AAGVIQSPRHLIKEKRETATLKCYPIPRHDTVYWYQQGPGQDPQFLISFYEKMQSDKGSIPDRFSAQQFSDYHSELNMSSLELGDSALYFCASSLTGLQETQYFGPGTRLLVL.

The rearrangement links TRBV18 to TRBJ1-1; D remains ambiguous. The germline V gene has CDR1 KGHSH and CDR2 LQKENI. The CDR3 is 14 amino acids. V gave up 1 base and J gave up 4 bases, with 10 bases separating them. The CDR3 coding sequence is TGTGCCAGCTCACCACTAGCGGAAGGCACTGAAGCTTTCTTT. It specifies CASSPLAEGTEAFF.

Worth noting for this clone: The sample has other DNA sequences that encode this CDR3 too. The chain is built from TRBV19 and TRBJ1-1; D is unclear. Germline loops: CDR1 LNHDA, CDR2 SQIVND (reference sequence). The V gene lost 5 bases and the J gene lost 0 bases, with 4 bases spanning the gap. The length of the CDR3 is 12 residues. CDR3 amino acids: CASSRMNTEAFF. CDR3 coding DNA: TGTGCCAGTAGTCGGATGAACACTGAAGCTTTCTTT.

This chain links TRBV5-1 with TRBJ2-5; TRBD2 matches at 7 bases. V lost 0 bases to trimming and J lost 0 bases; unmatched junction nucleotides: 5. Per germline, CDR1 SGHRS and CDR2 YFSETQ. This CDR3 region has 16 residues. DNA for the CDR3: TGCGCCAGCAGCTTGGAGCTAGCGGCGTACCAAGAGACCCAGTACTTC. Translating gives CASSLELAAYQETQYF.

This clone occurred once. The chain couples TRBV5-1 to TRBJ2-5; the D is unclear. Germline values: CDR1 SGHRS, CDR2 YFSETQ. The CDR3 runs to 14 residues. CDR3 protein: CASTPSVFSETQYF. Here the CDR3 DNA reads TGCGCATCGACCCCCTCCGTGTTCTCTGAGACCCAGTACTTC.